Given below is one TCR beta chain in context. This record comes from a study of PD-L1 blockade in urothelial cancer. Study in general: Patients took up atezolizumab in 2014 at 1,200 mg intravenously every 3 weeks. Enrolled patients had been treated previously with 0 to 3 chemotherapy regimens. Per blood sample, T cells had a median of roughly 140,000.

Assay used: immunoSEQ multiplex PCR; TCRdb lists only in-frame clones, some missing. Found here are 120,000 or so clones, about 82% of them singletons; the top ten hold roughly 2.4%. Trimming cost V 0 bases and J 9 bases, with 8 bases left between them. The CDR3 sequence is 12 residues long. Germline loops: CDR1 LNHNV, CDR2 YYDKDF (reference sequence). Regarding time point: peripheral blood 6 weeks after treatment start. This chain uses TRBV15 with TRBJ2-5, with no clear D. This TCR was sampled from a man aged 50-60 years with urothelial cancer. The sequencing used PBMCs, collected around atezolizumab (anti-PD-L1) treatment. The CDR3 is CATSRDRPPQYF. As DNA, the CDR3 is TGTGCCACCAGCAGAGACAGGCCGCCCCAGTACTTC.